This is a list of T cell receptor beta chains from one sample in a study of T-cell reconstitution after alpha-beta-depleted transplantation in children. TCRdb re-analysed the PCR reads in MiXCR, keeping a single row per CDR3 protein. The table shows about 1,000,000 distinct CDR3 sequences, with about 26% occurring only once. The sample in question was PBMCs, mostly from graft donor cells, obtained 360 days after TCRalphabeta/CD19-depleted stem cell transplant. The receptors come from a boy less than two years old who had a stem cell transplant for SCID, so the T cells may come from the graft donor. CDR3s include the opening cysteine and the closing phenylalanine or tryptophan. The D gene is left open where the match is weak. Only part of the rows carry a size: once, few, many, or a class if the clone is expanded.

D gene	V gene	clone size	J gene	CDR3 protein	CDR3 DNA
-	TRBV15	few	TRBJ2-7	CATSRVSRAVSYEQYF	TGTGCCACCAGCAGAGTGAGCAGGGCAGTCTCCTACGAGCAGTACTTC
-	TRBV5-1	few	TRBJ2-2	CASSLRPGQENTGELFF	TGCGCCAGCAGCTTAAGACCGGGACAAGAGAACACCGGGGAGCTGTTTTTT
TRBD1	TRBV13	-	TRBJ2-2	CASSSRRDRVTGELFF	TGTGCCAGCAGCTCTAGGCGGGACAGGGTGACCGGGGAGCTGTTTTTT
TRBD2	TRBV2	-	TRBJ2-3	CASRREDLGSDTQYF	TGTGCCAGCAGACGGGAGGATCTAGGGTCGGATACGCAGTATTTT
TRBD2	TRBV7-2	few	TRBJ2-3	CASSLGRRGVTDTQYF	TGTGCCAGCAGCTTAGGGCGGCGGGGGGTCACAGATACGCAGTATTTT
-	TRBV12-3/TRBV12-4	few	TRBJ2-7	CASSGAGTTGYYEQYF	TGTGCCAGCAGCGGAGCCGGGACGACCGGTTACTACGAGCAGTACTTC
-	TRBV7-8	few	TRBJ2-3	CASSLELATDTQYF	TGTGCCAGCAGCTTAGAATTGGCCACAGATACGCAGTATTTT
-	TRBV7-3	few	TRBJ2-3	CASSLMGGGSTDTQYF	TGTGCCAGCAGCTTAATGGGTGGGGGGTCTACAGATACGCAGTATTTT
TRBD2	TRBV12-3/TRBV12-4	-	TRBJ2-7	CASSFSGGHSSYEQYF	TGTGCCAGCAGTTTTAGCGGGGGGCATAGCTCCTACGAGCAGTACTTC
-	TRBV12-3/TRBV12-4	few	TRBJ2-1	CASSFLGGGEQFF	TGTGCCAGCAGTTTTCTGGGGGGCGGTGAGCAGTTCTTC
TRBD1	TRBV5-1	few	TRBJ2-7	CASSSQGVRYEQYF	TGCGCCAGCAGCTCACAGGGGGTGAGGTACGAGCAGTACTTC
-	TRBV2	-	TRBJ1-1	CASTRDGDMNTEAFF	TGTGCCAGTACCCGGGACGGGGACATGAACACTGAAGCTTTCTTT
-	TRBV7-9	many	TRBJ2-1	CASSFPGHLGQYNEQFF	TGTGCCAGCAGCTTTCCAGGACACCTGGGCCAATACAATGAGCAGTTCTTC
-	TRBV30	-	TRBJ2-2	CAWTDVGIYTGELFF	TGTGCCTGGACCGACGTAGGGATATACACCGGGGAGCTGTTTTTT
-	TRBV15	-	TRBJ2-7	CATSIRLGPYEQYF	TGTGCCACCAGCATCCGACTTGGTCCCTACGAGCAGTACTTC
TRBD2	TRBV20-1	-	TRBJ2-3	CSAPTRASGGAITDTQYF	TGCAGTGCTCCTACTCGGGCTAGCGGGGGGGCTATTACAGATACGCAGTATTTT
-	TRBV7-8	-	TRBJ1-3	CASSLVVGTGNTIYF	TGTGCCAGCAGCTTAGTAGTAGGGACCGGAAACACCATATATTTT
-	TRBV6-5	-	TRBJ2-3	CASSLATETSTDTQYF	TGTGCCAGCAGCCTCGCGACAGAGACTAGCACAGATACGCAGTATTTT
-	TRBV2	many	TRBJ2-3	CASRPFGIGDTQYF	TGTGCCAGCAGGCCCTTCGGGATAGGAGATACGCAGTATTTT
-	TRBV5-1	-	TRBJ2-3	CASSGGSGDTQYF	TGCGCCAGCAGCGGCGGCAGCGGGGATACGCAGTATTTT
-	TRBV6-5	-	TRBJ1-5	CASSLNGGHQPQHF	TGTGCCAGCAGTTTAAATGGGGGACATCAGCCCCAGCATTTT
-	TRBV20-1	-	TRBJ2-7	CSARGGRGYEQYF	TGCAGTGCTAGAGGTGGACGGGGCTACGAGCAGTACTTC
TRBD2	TRBV7-2	few	TRBJ2-1	CASSLGWGGTYNEQFF	TGTGCCAGCAGCTTAGGTTGGGGGGGGACCTACAATGAGCAGTTCTTC